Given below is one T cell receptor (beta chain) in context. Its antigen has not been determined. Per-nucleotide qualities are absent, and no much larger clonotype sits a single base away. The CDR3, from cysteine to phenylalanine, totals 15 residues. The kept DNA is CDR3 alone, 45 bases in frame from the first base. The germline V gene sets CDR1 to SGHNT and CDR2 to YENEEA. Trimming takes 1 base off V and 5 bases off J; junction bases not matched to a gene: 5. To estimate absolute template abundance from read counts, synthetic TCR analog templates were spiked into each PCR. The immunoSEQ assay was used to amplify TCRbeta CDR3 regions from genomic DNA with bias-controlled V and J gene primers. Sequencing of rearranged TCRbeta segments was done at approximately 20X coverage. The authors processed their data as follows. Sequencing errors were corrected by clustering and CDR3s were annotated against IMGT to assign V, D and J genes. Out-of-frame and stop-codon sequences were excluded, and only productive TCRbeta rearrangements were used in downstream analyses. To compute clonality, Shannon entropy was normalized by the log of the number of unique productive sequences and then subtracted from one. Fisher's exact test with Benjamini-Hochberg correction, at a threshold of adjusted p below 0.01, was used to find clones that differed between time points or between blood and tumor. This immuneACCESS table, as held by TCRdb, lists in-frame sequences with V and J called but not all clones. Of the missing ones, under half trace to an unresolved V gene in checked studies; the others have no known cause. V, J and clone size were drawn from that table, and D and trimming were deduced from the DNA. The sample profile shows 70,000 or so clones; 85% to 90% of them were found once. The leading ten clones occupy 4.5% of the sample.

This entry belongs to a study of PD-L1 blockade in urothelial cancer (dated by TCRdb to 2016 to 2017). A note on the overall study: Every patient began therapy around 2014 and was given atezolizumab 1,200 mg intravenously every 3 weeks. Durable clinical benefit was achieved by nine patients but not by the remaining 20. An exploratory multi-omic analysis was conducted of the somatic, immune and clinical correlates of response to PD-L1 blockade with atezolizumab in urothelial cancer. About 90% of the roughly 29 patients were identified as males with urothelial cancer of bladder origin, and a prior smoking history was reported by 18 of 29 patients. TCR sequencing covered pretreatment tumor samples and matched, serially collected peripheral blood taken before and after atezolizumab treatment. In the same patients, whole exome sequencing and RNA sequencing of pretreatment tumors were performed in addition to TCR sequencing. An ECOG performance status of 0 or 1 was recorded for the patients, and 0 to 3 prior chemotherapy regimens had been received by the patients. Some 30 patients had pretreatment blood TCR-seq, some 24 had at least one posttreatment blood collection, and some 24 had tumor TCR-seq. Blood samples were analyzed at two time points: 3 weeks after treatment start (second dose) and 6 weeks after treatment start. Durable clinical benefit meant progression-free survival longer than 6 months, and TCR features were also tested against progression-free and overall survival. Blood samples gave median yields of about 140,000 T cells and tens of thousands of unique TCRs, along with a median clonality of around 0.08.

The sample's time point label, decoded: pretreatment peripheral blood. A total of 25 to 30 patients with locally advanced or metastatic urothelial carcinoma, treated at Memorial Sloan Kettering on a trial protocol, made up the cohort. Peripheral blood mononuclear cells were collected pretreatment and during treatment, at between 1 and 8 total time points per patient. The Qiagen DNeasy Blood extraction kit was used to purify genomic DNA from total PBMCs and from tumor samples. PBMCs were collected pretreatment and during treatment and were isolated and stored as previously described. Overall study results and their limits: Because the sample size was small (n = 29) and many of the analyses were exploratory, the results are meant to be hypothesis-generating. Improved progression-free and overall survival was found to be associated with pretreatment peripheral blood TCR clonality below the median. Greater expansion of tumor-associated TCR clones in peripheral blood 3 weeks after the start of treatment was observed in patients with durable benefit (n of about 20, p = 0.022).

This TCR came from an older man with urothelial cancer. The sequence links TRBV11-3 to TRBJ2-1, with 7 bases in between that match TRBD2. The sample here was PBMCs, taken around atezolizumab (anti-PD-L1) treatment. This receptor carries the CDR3 CASSLVSSGNNEQFF. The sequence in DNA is TGTGCCAGCAGCTTAGTTTCTAGCGGCAACAATGAGCAGTTCTTC.